This passage covers 27 T cell receptor beta chains from one sample sequenced in a study of blood T cell repertoires in COVID-19. The assay was immunoSEQ multiplex PCR, and TCRdb's table has in-frame clones only and misses some. The profile shows approximately 530,000 clones, around 90% of them singletons. The sample was peripheral blood. These receptors originate from a woman aged 50 to 60 with COVID-19, enrolled during active disease.

This chain uses TRBV6-5 with TRBJ2-1, with D possibly being TRBD1 (6 bases). Between the trimmed V and J ends, which lost 7 bases and 4 bases, there was a span of 8 bases. The germline CDR1 and CDR2 sequences are MNHEY and SVGAGI. The CDR3 has 12 residues. The CDR3 DNA sequence: TGTGCCAGCATTACAGGGTACAATGAGCAGTTCTTC. Translated: CASITGYNEQFF.

The gene calls are TRBV10-2 and TRBJ2-5, with 7 bases fitting TRBD1. The ends lost 2 bases at V and 5 bases at J; junction bases unmatched: 8. This CDR3 comprises 15 residues. CDR1 is WSHSY, CDR2 SAAADI, per germline. CDR3: CASSEIRQGWETQYF. The CDR3 bases are TGCGCCAGCAGTGAGATAAGACAGGGATGGGAGACCCAGTACTTC.

The rearrangement links TRBV30 to TRBJ2-7; 8 bases are shared with TRBD1. The junction had 11 bases not matched to a gene; V was cut back by 4 bases and J by 6 bases. CDR1 and CDR2 (germline): GTSNPN, SVGIG (reference sequence). The CDR3 totals 14 residues. The CDR3 reads CAWKRQGRSAEQYF. CDR3 nucleotide sequence: TGTGCCTGGAAAAGACAGGGGAGGTCGGCCGAGCAGTACTTC.

The V and J genes are TRBV21-1 and TRBJ1-5; the table's TRBD1 call for D was not verified on the DNA. TRBV21-1 counts as a pseudogene. The CDR3 contains 17 residues. CDR3 region: CASSTQPGQGASQPQHF. CDR3 DNA sequence: TGTGCCAGCAGCACTCAGCCGGGACAGGGGGCGAGTCAGCCCCAGCATTTT.

This clone appeared a single time. The chain carries TRBV19 and TRBJ1-2; 12 nucleotides align to TRBD1. The germline CDR1 and CDR2 sequences are LNHDA and SQIVND (reference sequence). The CDR3 is made up of 16 amino acids. The V segment lost 8 bases and the J segment 4 bases; nucleotides outside the gene matches: 11. CDR3 in amino acids: CASRPGQGAVGYGYTF. The CDR3 coding sequence is TGTGCCAGTCGACCGGGACAGGGGGCCGTTGGCTATGGCTACACCTTC.

CDR3 in DNA: TGCGCCAGCAGCCTGGACTCGAGGCAGCTTGACGATGAGCAGTTCTTC. It yields the protein CASSLDSRQLDDEQFF. This chain joins TRBV5-1 and TRBJ2-1; weak D call: TRBD2 (5 bases). The CDR3 has 16 amino acids. CDR1 is SGHRS, CDR2 YFSETQ, per germline. V lost 4 bases to trimming and J lost 8 bases, with 22 bases between them. Full variable domain (outside the CDR3, taken from reference TRBV5-1 and TRBJ2-1): KAGVTQTPRYLIKTRGQQVTLSCSPISGHRSVSWYQQTPGQGLQFLFEYFSETQRNKGNFPGRFSGRQFSNSRSEMNVSTLELGDSALYLCASSLDSRQLDDEQFFGPGTRLTVL.

The V and J genes are TRBV19 and TRBJ1-2, with a tentative D call TRBD1 (6 bases). Looked up from germline, CDR1 is LNHDA and CDR2 is SQIVND (reference sequence). The CDR3 has 14 residues. V lost 3 bases, J lost 3 bases, and 11 bases lay in between. This chain's CDR3 is CASSMNRQDYGYTF. The CDR3 nucleotides are TGTGCCAGTAGTATGAATCGACAGGACTATGGCTACACCTTC.

The CDR3 sequence is CASSSRGTATNEKLFF. The CDR3 DNA sequence: TGTGCCAGCAGCTCCAGAGGGACAGCAACTAATGAAAAACTGTTTTTT. The V call is TRBV11-2, the J call TRBJ1-4, with TRBD1 matching 7 bases. The CDR3 extends over 16 amino acids. With V trimmed by 4 bases and J by 0 bases, 5 bases remained unmatched. Germline V lookup: CDR1 SGHAT, CDR2 FQNNGV. Variable domain in full (rest from reference TRBV11-2 and TRBJ1-4): EAGVAQSPRYKIIEKRQSVAFWCNPISGHATLYWYQQILGQGPKLLIQFQNNGVVDDSQLPKDRFSAERLKGVDSTLKIQPAKLEDSAVYLCASSSRGTATNEKLFFGSGTQLSVL.

DNA for the CDR3: TGTGCCAGCAGCCCAGGACAGATATACAATGAGCAGTTCTTC. This codes for CASSPGQIYNEQFF. The chain joins TRBV5-8 to TRBJ2-1; TRBD1 might be the D (6 bases). V lost 4 bases and J lost 4, with 12 bases in between. This CDR3 has 14 residues. Looked up from germline, CDR1 is SGHTS and CDR2 is YDEGEE.

The rearrangement links TRBV6-1 to TRBJ2-1; D might be TRBD2 (7 bases). Germline V gene data show CDR1 as MNHNS and CDR2 as SASEGT. V was shortened by 3 bases and J by 7 bases, with 19 bases between the two germline ends. The length of the CDR3 is 16 residues. Here the CDR3 reads CASSDISRGGQNEQFF. The CDR3 DNA follows: TGTGCCAGCAGTGACATTTCGAGGGGGGGCCAGAATGAGCAGTTCTTC.

CDR3 DNA: TGCAGTGCTACCTTAGGGGGGGCCCAGTACTTC. Encoded protein: CSATLGGAQYF. The chain combines TRBV20-1 with TRBJ2-5; D perhaps matches TRBD2 (7 bases). The CDR3 is 11 residues long. V was shortened by 4 bases and J by 9 bases, with 12 bases between the two germline ends. Germline assignment: CDR1 DFQATT and CDR2 SNEGSKA (reference sequence).

This chain uses TRBV5-5 with TRBJ2-6; D is unclear. Germline V gene data show CDR1 as SGHKS and CDR2 as YYEKEE (reference sequence). The CDR3 runs to 15 residues. The V and J ends lost 0 bases and 4 bases respectively, with 8 bases between them. The CDR3 DNA is TGTGCCAGCAGCTTGGGACTGGTGGGGGCCAACGTCCTGACTTTC. It encodes CASSLGLVGANVLTF. Using reference TRBV5-5 and TRBJ2-6 for the parts outside the CDR3, the full variable domain is DAGVTQSPTHLIKTRGQQVTLRCSPISGHKSVSWYQQVLGQGPQFIFQYYEKEERGRGNFPDRFSARQFPNYSSELNVNALLLGDSALYLCASSLGLVGANVLTFGAGSRLTVL.

The CDR3 reads CASSSQVPNYGYTF. In DNA, the CDR3 is TGTGCCAGCAGCAGCCAAGTGCCTAACTATGGCTACACCTTC. The chain recombines TRBV7-9 with TRBJ1-2; no reliable D call. Per the germline V gene, CDR1 is SEHNR and CDR2 is FQNEAQ (reference sequence). The V end lost 5 bases, the J end lost 0 bases, and 10 bases lay between the germline ends. This CDR3 comprises 14 residues.

The rearrangement joins TRBV9 to TRBJ1-1; maybe TRBD1 (6 bases). CDR3 length: 15 residues. With 3 bases removed from V and 0 bases from J, the gap between germline ends came to 12 bases. Germline assignment: CDR1 SGDLS and CDR2 YYNGEE. The CDR3 is CASSAEGGVNTEAFF. The CDR3 DNA follows: TGTGCCAGCAGCGCGGAAGGGGGGGTGAACACTGAAGCTTTCTTT.

V is TRBV9 and J is TRBJ1-2; no reliable D call. The germline CDR1 and CDR2 sequences are SGDLS and YYNGEE. The CDR3 spans 14 residues. V lost 0 bases, J lost 4 bases, and 10 bases lay in between. CDR3 nucleotides: TGTGCCAGCAGCGTAGGAGGCAAAACCTATGGCTACACCTTC. Amino acid sequence: CASSVGGKTYGYTF.

The rearrangement links TRBV30 to TRBJ1-5, with 9 bases that match TRBD1. Germline values: CDR1 GTSNPN, CDR2 SVGIG (reference sequence). V was clipped by 6 bases and J by 5 bases; unmatched bases: 5. This CDR3 comprises 13 residues. CDR3 protein: CACSTGGHQPQHF. As DNA, the CDR3 is TGTGCCTGTAGTACAGGGGGCCATCAGCCCCAGCATTTT.

This clone turned up a few times. The J gene is TRBJ1-5, the V gene TRBV6-5; a weak D match, TRBD1 (6 bases). This CDR3 region has 13 residues. In germline, CDR1 is MNHEY, CDR2 SVGAGI. With 7 bases removed from V and 3 bases from J, the gap between germline ends came to 10 bases. The CDR3 sequence: CASKQGNNQPQHF. The DNA of the CDR3 is TGTGCCAGCAAACAGGGAAACAATCAGCCCCAGCATTTT.

The genes are TRBV3-1 (or the pseudogene TRBV3-2) and TRBJ1-1; weak D call: TRBD1 (5 bases). V was clipped by 0 bases and J by 7 bases, with 9 bases between them. This CDR3 region has 13 residues. The germline V gene has CDR1 LGHDT and CDR2 YNNKEL (reference sequence). CDR3 protein: CASSQDMGGEAFF. The CDR3, as DNA: TGTGCCAGCAGCCAAGATATGGGGGGTGAAGCTTTCTTT.

V usage is TRBV6-1 and J usage is TRBJ1-2; 8 bases agree with TRBD1. This CDR3 is built from 18 residues. The V segment lost 3 bases and the J segment 0 bases; nucleotides outside the gene matches: 12. Per the germline V gene, CDR1 is MNHNS and CDR2 is SASEGT. The CDR3 DNA reads TGTGCCAGCAGTGATGACCGGGACAGGATATCATCTAACTATGGCTACACCTTC. Translation gives CASSDDRDRISSNYGYTF.

This chain joins TRBV11-1 and TRBJ2-4; no reliable D call. Per germline, CDR1 SGHAT and CDR2 FQDESV (reference sequence). The length of the CDR3 is 16 residues. Trimming cost V 3 bases and J 1 base, with 13 bases left between them. CDR3 DNA sequence: TGTGCCAGCAGCTTGACTGGCACTGTGGCCAAAAACATTCAGTACTTC. Translating gives CASSLTGTVAKNIQYF.

The J gene is TRBJ1-2, the V gene TRBV5-4, with D possibly TRBD1 on 6 matching bases. The length of the CDR3 is 17 residues. Looked up from germline, CDR1 is SGHNT and CDR2 is YYREEE (reference sequence). Trimming shortened V by 0 bases and J by 6 bases, and 21 bases separated the two germline ends. The CDR3 loop is CASSLAGETGGRHGYTF. The CDR3 DNA reads as TGTGCCAGCAGCTTGGCCGGGGAGACAGGCGGACGACATGGCTACACCTTC.

The chain uses TRBV19 and TRBJ1-4; D is unresolved. Trimming took off 9 bases at V and 8 bases at J, with 16 bases between the two ends. CDR1 is LNHDA, CDR2 SQIVND, per germline (reference sequence). CDR3 size: 13 residues. The CDR3 DNA is TGTGCCAGCCATACAAATGAGGAAGAAAAACTGTTTTTT. Protein: CASHTNEEEKLFF.

The chain couples TRBV30 to TRBJ2-3; 8 positions match TRBD2. From germline, CDR1 is GTSNPN and CDR2 SVGIG (reference sequence). This CDR3 has 14 residues. The V segment lost 2 bases and the J segment 4 bases; nucleotides outside the gene matches: 5. The CDR3 bases are TGTGCCTGGAGTATCCAGCGGGGGTCAGATACGCAGTATTTT. It translates to CAWSIQRGSDTQYF.

The chain joins TRBV9 to TRBJ1-5, with TRBD1 matching 8 bases. The CDR3 contains 15 residues. CDR1 SGDLS and CDR2 YYNGEE come from the germline V gene. V gave up 4 bases and J gave up 8 bases; unmatched junction bases: 11. For the CDR3, the DNA is TGTGCCAGCAGCCAGGAGGGCGGACAGGGAGAGCCCCAGCATTTT. Residues: CASSQEGGQGEPQHF.

In its sample, this clone was seen once. The chain combines TRBV5-5 with TRBJ1-1; 7 nucleotides agree with TRBD1. Trimming took 2 bases from V and 3 from J; bases not matched to a gene: 4. The CDR3 has 14 amino acids. Germline loops: CDR1 SGHKS, CDR2 YYEKEE (reference sequence). CDR3 bases: TGTGCCAGCAGCTTACAGGGGCTGGACACTGAAGCTTTCTTT. Translation gives CASSLQGLDTEAFF.

This clone has only a few counts. V usage is TRBV5-1 and J usage is TRBJ1-2; 8 bases align to TRBD1. CDR1 is SGHRS, CDR2 YFSETQ, per germline. The CDR3 is 16 residues long. Trimming took 0 bases from V and 4 from J; bases not matched to a gene: 8. The CDR3 DNA sequence: TGCGCCAGCAGCTTGGAGACAGGGGTCAAAGGCTATGGCTACACCTTC. This codes for CASSLETGVKGYGYTF.

The V and J genes are TRBV19 and TRBJ1-6; 8 bases map to TRBD1. This CDR3 has 16 amino acids. Germline CDR1 LNHDA, CDR2 SQIVND (reference sequence). The trim removed 4 bases at V and 9 bases at J, leaving 11 bases unmatched. The CDR3 coding sequence is TGTGCCAGTAGTACGACGGACAGGGCGGTCCGTTCACCCCTCCACTTT. Translated: CASSTTDRAVRSPLHF.